This TCR beta chain was observed in a study of blood T cell repertoires in COVID-19. Study information: Some COVID-19 samples were acute and others convalescent; all came from the United States, Italy and Spain. The analysed material was cDNA or gDNA that came from T cells, B-cell-depleted T cells, or PBMCs.

The CDR3 loop spans 15 amino acids. The V segment lost 6 bases and the J segment 1 base; nucleotides outside the gene matches: 7. Germline-derived CDR1 and CDR2 are MDHEN and SYDVKM. How the authors handled the data: Amplified reference gene primers provided the basis for estimating nucleated cell counts. The assay was immunoSEQ multiplex PCR, and TCRdb's table has in-frame clones only and misses some. The D gene and trimming were derived from the DNA, and the V and J assignments and clone size from that table. The table includes approximately 140,000 clones, around nine tenths detected once. This clone was counted only a few times.

This chain joins TRBV28 and TRBJ1-1, with 8 positions matching TRBD1. The receptor was isolated from a woman aged 40 to 49 with acute or convalescent COVID-19. The sample comprised peripheral blood. CDR3 amino acids: CASSSPDRENTEAFF. DNA of the CDR3: TGTGCCAGCAGCTCCCCGGACAGGGAGAACACTGAAGCTTTCTTT.